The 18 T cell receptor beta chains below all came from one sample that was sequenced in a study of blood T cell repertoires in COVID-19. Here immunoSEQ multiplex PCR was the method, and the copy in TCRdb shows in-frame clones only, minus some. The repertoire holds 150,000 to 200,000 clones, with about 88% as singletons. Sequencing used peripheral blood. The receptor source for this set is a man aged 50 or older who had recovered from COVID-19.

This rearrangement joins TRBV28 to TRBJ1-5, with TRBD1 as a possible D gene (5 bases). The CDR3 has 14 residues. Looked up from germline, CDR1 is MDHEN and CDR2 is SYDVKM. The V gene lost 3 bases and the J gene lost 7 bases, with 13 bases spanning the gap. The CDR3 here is CASSFRGVGQPQHF. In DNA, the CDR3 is TGTGCCAGCAGTTTTCGGGGGGTCGGCCAGCCCCAGCATTTT.

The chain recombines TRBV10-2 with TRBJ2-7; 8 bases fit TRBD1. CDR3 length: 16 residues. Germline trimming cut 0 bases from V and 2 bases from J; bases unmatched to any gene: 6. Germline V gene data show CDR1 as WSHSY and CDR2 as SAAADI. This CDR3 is CASSESSGQGPYEQYF. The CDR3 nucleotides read TGCGCCAGCAGTGAGTCATCCGGACAGGGACCCTACGAGCAGTACTTC.

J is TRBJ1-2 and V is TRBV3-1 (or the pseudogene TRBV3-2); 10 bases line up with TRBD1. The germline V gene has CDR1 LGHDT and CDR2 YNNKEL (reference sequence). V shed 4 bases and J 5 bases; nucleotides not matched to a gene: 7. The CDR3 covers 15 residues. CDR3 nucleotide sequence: TGTGCCAGCAGCCCTCAGACAGGGGGCAGGTATGGCTACACCTTC. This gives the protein CASSPQTGGRYGYTF.

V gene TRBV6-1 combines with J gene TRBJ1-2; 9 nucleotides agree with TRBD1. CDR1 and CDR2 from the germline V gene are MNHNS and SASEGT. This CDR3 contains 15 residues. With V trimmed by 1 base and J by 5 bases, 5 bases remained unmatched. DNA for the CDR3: TGTGCCAGCAGTGAAGGTTCCGGGACAGGGTATGGCTACACCTTC. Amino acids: CASSEGSGTGYGYTF.

DNA of the CDR3: TGTGCCAGCAGTGATCCCCAGGGGTACCCGAACACTGAAGCTTTCTTT. It is translated as CASSDPQGYPNTEAFF. The J gene is TRBJ1-1, the V gene TRBV25-1; D possibly corresponds to TRBD1 (6 bases). The CDR3 has 16 amino acids. Trimming pared 3 bases from V and 1 base from J, leaving 15 bases between. CDR1 is MGHDK, CDR2 SYGVNS, per germline.

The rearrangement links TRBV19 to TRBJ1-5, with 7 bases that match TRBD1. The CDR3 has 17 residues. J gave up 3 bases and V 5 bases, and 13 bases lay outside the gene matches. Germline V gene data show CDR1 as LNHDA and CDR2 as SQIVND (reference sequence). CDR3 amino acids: CASSSRQGLWNNQPQHF. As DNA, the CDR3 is TGTGCCAGTAGTTCCCGACAGGGTCTATGGAACAATCAGCCCCAGCATTTT. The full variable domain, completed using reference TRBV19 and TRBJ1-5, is DGGITQSPKYLFRKEGQNVTLSCEQNLNHDAMYWYRQDPGQGLRLIYYSQIVNDFQKGDIAEGYSVSREKKESFPLTVTSAQKNPTAFYLCASSSRQGLWNNQPQHFGDGTRLSIL.

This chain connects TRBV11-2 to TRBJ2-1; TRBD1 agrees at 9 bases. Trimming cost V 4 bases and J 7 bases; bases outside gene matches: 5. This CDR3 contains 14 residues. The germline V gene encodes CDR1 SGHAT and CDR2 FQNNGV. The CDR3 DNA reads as TGTGCCAGCAGCTCCAACAGGGGGCGGAATGAGCAGTTCTTC. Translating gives CASSSNRGRNEQFF.

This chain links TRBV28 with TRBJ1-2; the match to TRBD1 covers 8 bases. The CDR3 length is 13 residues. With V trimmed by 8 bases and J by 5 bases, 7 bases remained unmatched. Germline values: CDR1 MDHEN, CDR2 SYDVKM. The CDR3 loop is CASLTGGGYGYTF. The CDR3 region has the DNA TGTGCCAGCCTCACAGGGGGAGGTTATGGCTACACCTTC.

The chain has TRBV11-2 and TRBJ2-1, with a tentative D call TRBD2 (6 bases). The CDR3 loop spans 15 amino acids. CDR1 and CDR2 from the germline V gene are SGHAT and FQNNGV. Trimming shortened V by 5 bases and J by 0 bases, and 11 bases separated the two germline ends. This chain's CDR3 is CASSLRLDSYNEQFF. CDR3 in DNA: TGTGCCAGCAGCCTTAGACTAGACTCCTACAATGAGCAGTTCTTC.

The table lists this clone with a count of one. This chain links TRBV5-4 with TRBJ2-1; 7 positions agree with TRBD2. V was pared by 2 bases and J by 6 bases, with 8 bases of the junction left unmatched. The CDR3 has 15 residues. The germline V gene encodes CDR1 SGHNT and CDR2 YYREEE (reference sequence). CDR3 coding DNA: TGTGCCAGCAGCTTATTGATAGCGGGCCCCAATGAGCAGTTCTTC. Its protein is CASSLLIAGPNEQFF.

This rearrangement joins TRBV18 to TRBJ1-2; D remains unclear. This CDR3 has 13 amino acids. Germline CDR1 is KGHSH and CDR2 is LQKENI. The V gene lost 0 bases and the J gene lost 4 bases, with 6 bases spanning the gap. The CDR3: CASSPPGGYGYTF. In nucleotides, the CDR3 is TGTGCCAGCTCACCACCCGGCGGCTATGGCTACACCTTC.

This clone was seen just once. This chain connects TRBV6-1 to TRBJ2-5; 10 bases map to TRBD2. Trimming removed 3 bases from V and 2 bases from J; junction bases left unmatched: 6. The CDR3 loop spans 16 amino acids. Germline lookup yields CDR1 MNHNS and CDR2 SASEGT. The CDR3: CASSDPSGGLQETQYF. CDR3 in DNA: TGTGCCAGCAGTGACCCTAGCGGGGGATTACAAGAGACCCAGTACTTC.

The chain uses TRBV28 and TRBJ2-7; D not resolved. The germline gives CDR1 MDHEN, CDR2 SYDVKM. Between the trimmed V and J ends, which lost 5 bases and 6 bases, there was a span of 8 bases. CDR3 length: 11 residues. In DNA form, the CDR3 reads TGTGCCAGCAGTAGTAGGAGCGAGCAGTACTTC. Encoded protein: CASSSRSEQYF.

The CDR3 DNA sequence: TGTGCCAGCAGTCCAACAGGGACATCCTATGGCTACACCTTC. Translating gives CASSPTGTSYGYTF. V and J are TRBV6-2 or TRBV6-3 and TRBJ1-2; weak D call: TRBD1 (6 bases). V lost 5 bases to trimming and J lost 4 bases, with 14 bases between them. The CDR3 contains 14 residues. From germline, CDR1 is MNHEY and CDR2 SVGEGT.

The CDR3 nucleotides are TGTGCCAGCAGCCCGCGACAGAGCTCCTACAATGAGCAGTTCTTC. Translation gives CASSPRQSSYNEQFF. The chain combines TRBV11-1 with TRBJ2-1, with a weak D call TRBD1 (5 bases). CDR1 is SGHAT and CDR2 is FQDESV in the germline V gene (reference sequence). The V end lost 5 bases, the J end lost 0 bases, and 11 bases lay between the germline ends. The CDR3 sequence is 15 residues long.

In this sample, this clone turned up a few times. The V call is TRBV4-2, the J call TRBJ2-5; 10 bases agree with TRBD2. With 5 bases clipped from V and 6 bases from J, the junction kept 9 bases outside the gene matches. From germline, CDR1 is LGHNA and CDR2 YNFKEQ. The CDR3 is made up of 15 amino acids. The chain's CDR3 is CASSGDYSGRKTQYF. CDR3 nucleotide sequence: TGTGCCAGCAGCGGAGATTATAGCGGGAGGAAGACCCAGTACTTC.

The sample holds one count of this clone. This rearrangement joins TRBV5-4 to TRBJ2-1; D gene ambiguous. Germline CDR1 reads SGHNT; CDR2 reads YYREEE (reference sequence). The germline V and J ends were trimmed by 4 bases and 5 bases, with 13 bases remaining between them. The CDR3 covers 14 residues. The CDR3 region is CASSGVGAHNEQFF. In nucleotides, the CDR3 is TGTGCCAGCAGCGGAGTCGGTGCCCACAATGAGCAGTTCTTC.

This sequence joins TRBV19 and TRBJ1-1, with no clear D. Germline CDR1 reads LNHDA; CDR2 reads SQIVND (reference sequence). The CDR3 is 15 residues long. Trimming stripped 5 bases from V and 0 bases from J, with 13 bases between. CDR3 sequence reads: CASSPSRALNTEAFF. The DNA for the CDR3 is TGTGCCAGTAGTCCTTCGAGGGCTCTGAACACTGAAGCTTTCTTT.